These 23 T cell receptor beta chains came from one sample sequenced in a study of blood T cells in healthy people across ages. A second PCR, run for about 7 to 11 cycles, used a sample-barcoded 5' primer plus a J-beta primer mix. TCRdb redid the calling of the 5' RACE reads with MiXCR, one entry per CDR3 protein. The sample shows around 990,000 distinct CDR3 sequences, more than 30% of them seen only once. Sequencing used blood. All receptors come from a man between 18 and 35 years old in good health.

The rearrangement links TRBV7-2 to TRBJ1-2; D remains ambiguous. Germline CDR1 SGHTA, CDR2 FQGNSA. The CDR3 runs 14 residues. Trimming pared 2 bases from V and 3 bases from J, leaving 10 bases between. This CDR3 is CASSLPRGYYGYTF. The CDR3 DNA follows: TGTGCCAGCAGCTTACCCAGAGGCTACTATGGCTACACCTTC.

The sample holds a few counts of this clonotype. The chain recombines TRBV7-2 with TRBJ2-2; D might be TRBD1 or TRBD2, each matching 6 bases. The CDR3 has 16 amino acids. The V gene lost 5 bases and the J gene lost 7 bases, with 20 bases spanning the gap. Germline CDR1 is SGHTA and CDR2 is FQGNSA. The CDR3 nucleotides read TGTGCCAGCAGCATAGGGGGACTTCTGTTGGGCGGGGAGCTGTTTTTT. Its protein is CASSIGGLLLGGELFF.

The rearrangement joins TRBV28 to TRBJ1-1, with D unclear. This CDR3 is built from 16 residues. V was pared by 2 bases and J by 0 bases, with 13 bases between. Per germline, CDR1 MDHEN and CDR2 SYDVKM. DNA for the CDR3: TGTGCCAGCAGTTTAGGCCCTAAAACCATGAACACTGAAGCTTTCTTT. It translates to CASSLGPKTMNTEAFF.

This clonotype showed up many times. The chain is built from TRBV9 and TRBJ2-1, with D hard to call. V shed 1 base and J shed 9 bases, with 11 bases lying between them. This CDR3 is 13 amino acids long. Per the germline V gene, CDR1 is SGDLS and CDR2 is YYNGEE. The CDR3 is CASSVRPSGEQFF. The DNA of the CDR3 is TGTGCCAGCAGCGTAAGACCGAGTGGTGAGCAGTTCTTC.

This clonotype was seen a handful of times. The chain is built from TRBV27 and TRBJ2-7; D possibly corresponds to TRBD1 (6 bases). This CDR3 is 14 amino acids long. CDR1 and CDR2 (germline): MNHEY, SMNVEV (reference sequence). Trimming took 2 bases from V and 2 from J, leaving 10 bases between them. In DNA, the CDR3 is TGTGCCAGCAGTTTACATCAGGGGACCTACGAGCAGTACTTC. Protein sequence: CASSLHQGTYEQYF.

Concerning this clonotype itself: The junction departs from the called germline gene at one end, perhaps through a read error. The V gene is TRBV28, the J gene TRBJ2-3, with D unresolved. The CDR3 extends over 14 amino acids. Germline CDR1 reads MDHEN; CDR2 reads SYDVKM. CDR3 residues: CAGSIVGWADTQYF. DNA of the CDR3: TGTGCCGGCAGTATTGTGGGTTGGGCAGATACGCAGTATTTT.

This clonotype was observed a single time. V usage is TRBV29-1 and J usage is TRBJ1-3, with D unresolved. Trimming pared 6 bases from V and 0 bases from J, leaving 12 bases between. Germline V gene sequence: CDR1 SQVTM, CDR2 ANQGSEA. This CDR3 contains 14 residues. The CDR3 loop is CSVILGGSGNTIYF. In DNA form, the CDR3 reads TGCAGCGTCATCTTAGGAGGCTCTGGAAACACCATATATTTT. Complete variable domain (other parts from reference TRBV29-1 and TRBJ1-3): SAVISQKPSRDICQRGTSLTIQCQVDSQVTMMFWYRQQPGQSLTLIATANQGSEATYESGFVIDKFPISRPNLTFSTLTVSNMSPEDSSIYLCSVILGGSGNTIYFGEGSWLTVV.

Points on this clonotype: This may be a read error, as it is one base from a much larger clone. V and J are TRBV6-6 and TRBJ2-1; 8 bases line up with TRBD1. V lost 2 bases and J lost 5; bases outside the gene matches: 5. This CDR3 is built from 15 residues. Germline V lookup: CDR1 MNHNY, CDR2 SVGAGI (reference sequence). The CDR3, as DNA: TGTGCCAGCAGTTACGTGAGGGGACAGGACAATGAGCAGTTCTTC. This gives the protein CASSYVRGQDNEQFF.

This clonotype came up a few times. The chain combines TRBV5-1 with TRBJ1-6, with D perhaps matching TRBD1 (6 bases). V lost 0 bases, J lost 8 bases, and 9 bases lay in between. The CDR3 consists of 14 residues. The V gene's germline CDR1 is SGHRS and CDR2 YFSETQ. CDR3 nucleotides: TGCGCCAGCAGCTTGGAACAGGGAGATTCACCCCTCCACTTT. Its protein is CASSLEQGDSPLHF.

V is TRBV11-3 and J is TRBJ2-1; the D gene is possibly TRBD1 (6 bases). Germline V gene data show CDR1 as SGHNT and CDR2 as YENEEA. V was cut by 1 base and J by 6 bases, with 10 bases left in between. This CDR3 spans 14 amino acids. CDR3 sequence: CASSLGGPTNEQFF. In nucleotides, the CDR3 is TGTGCCAGCAGCTTAGGGGGGCCTACCAATGAGCAGTTCTTC.

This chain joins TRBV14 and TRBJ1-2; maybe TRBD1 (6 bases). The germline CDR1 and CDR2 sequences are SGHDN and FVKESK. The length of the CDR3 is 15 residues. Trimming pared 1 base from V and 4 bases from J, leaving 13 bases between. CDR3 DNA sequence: TGTGCCAGCAGCCAAGCCTCAGGGGCACGCTATGGCTACACCTTC. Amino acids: CASSQASGARYGYTF. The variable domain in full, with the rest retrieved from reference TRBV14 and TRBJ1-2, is EAGVTQFPSHSVIEKGQTVTLRCDPISGHDNLYWYRRVMGKEIKFLLHFVKESKQDESGMPNNRFLAERTGGTYSTLKVQPAELEDSGVYFCASSQASGARYGYTFGSGTRLTVV.

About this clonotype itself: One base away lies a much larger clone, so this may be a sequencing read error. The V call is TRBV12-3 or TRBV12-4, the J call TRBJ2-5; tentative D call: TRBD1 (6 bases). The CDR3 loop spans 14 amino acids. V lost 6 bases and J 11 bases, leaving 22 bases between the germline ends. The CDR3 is CASRHRATYNEQYF. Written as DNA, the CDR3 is TGTGCCAGCAGACACAGGGCTACCTACAATGAGCAGTACTTC.

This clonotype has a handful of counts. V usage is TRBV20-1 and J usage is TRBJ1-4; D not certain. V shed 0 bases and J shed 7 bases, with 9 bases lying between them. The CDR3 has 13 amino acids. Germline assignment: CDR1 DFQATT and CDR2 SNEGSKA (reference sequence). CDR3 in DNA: TGCAGTGCTAGAGATCCGGAACGTGAAAAACTGTTTTTT. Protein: CSARDPEREKLFF.

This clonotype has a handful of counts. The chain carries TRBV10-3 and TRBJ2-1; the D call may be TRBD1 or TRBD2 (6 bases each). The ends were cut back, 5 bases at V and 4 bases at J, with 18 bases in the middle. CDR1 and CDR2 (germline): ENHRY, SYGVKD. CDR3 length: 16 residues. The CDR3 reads CAISSGMRDTYNEQFF. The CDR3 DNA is TGTGCCATCAGTTCTGGGATGCGGGACACTTACAATGAGCAGTTCTTC.

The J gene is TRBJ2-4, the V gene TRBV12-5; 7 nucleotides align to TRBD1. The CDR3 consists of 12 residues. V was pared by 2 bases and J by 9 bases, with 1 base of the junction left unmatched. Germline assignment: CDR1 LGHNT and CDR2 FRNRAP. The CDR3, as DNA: TGTGCTAGTGGTTTGTCAGGGGGCATTCAGTACTTC. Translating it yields CASGLSGGIQYF.

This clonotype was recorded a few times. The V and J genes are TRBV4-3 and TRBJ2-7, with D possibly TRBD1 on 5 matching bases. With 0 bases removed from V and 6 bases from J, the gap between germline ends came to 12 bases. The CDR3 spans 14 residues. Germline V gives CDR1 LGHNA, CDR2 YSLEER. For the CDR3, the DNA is TGCGCCAGCAGCCAAGAGCGGATAAGGGGCGAGCAGTACTTC. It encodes CASSQERIRGEQYF.

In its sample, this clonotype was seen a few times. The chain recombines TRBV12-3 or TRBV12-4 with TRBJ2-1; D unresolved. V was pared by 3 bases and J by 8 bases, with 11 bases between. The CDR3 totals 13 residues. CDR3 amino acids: CASSFQEIDEQFF. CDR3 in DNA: TGTGCCAGCAGTTTTCAGGAGATCGATGAGCAGTTCTTC.

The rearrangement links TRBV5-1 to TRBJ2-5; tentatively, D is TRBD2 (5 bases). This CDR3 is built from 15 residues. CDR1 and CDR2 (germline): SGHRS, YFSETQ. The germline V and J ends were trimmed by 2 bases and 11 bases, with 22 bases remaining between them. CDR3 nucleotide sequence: TGCGCCAGCAGCTTTCTGAGGGAAGGGTTTGATGAGCAGTACTTC. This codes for CASSFLREGFDEQYF.

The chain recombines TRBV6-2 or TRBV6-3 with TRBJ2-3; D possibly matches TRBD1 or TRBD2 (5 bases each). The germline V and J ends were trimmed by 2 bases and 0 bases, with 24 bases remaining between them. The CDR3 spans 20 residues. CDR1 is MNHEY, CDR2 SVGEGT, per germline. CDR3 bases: TGTGCCAGCAGTTACCCTACGCAGACTGAGGGGAGCATTAGCACAGATACGCAGTATTTT. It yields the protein CASSYPTQTEGSISTDTQYF.

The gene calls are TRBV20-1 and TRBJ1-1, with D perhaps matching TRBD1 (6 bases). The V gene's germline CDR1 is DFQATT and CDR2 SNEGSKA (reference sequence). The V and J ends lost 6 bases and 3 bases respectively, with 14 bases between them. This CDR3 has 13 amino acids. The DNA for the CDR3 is TGCAGTGCACGGACCCGGACAGACACTGAAGCTTTCTTT. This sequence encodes CSARTRTDTEAFF.

As DNA, the CDR3 is TGTGCCAGCAGTACCACATTGACAGGACGGACAGATACGCAGTATTTT. It yields the protein CASSTTLTGRTDTQYF. The chain recombines TRBV6-2 or TRBV6-3 with TRBJ2-3; D might be TRBD1 (6 bases). The germline V gene encodes CDR1 MNHEY and CDR2 SVGEGT. This CDR3 region has 16 residues. Between the trimmed V and J ends, which lost 5 bases and 3 bases, there was a span of 18 bases.

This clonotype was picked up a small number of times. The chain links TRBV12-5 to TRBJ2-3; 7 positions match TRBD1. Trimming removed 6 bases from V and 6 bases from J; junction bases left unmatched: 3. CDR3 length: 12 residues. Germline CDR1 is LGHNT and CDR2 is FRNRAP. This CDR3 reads CASGMTGDTQYF. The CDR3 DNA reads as TGTGCTAGTGGCATGACAGGGGATACGCAGTATTTT.

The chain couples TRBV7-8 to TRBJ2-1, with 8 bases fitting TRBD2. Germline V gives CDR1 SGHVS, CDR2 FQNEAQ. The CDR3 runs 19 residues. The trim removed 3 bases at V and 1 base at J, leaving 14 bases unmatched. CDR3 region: CASSFLRGVRVSSYNEQFF. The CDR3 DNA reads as TGTGCCAGCAGCTTCTTGCGGGGGGTTCGGGTTAGTTCCTACAATGAGCAGTTCTTC. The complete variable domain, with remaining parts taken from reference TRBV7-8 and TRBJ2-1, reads GAGVSQSPRYKVAKRGQDVALRCDPISGHVSLFWYQQALGQGPEFLTYFQNEAQLDKSGLPSDRFFAERPEGSVSTLKIQRTQQEDSAVYLCASSFLRGVRVSSYNEQFFGPGTRLTVL.